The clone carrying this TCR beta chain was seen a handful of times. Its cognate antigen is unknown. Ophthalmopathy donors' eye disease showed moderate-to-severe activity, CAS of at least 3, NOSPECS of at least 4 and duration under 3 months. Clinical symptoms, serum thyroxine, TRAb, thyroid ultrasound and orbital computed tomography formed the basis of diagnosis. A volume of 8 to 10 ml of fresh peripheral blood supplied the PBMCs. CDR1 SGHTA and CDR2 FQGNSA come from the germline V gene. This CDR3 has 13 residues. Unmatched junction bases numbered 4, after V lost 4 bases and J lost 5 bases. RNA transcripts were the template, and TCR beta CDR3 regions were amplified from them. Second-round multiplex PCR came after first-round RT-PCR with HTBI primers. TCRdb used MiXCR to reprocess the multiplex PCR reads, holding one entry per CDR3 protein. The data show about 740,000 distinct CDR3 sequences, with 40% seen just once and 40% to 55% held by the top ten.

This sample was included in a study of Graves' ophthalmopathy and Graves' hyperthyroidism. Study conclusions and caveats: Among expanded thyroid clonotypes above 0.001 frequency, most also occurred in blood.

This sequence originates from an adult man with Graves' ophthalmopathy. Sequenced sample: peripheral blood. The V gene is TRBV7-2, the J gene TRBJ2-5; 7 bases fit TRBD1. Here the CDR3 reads CASSYTGAETQYF. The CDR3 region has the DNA TGTGCCAGCAGCTATACAGGGGCCGAGACCCAGTACTTC.